This passage covers 27 T cell receptor beta chains from one sample sequenced in a study of blood T cell repertoires in COVID-19. Repertoires were generated with immunoSEQ multiplex PCR, while TCRdb's copy carries only in-frame clones and drops some. The data contain 150,000 to 200,000 clones, approximately 83% of them seen just once; the ten biggest clones take up about 9.7%. Specimen: peripheral blood. The receptors originated from a man in his forties or fifties with active or convalescent COVID-19.

The chain combines TRBV7-2 with TRBJ1-4, with D possibly TRBD1 on 6 matching bases. Trimming left V 5 bases short and J 4 bases short, with 11 bases between. Germline CDR1 SGHTA, CDR2 FQGNSA. The length of the CDR3 is 14 residues. The CDR3 DNA reads TGTGCCAGCAGCCTCCGGACAGTTAATGAAAAACTGTTTTTT. Its translation is CASSLRTVNEKLFF.

This chain links TRBV27 with TRBJ1-2; D ambiguous. The germline V gene encodes CDR1 MNHEY and CDR2 SMNVEV (reference sequence). V dropped 2 bases and J dropped 1 base, with 8 bases sitting between them. This CDR3 contains 14 residues. CDR3 residues: CASSLRNSNYGYTF. The DNA of the CDR3 is TGTGCCAGCAGTTTACGGAACAGTAACTATGGCTACACCTTC.

The chain joins TRBV5-4 to TRBJ1-1; perhaps TRBD1 as D (5 bases). The CDR3 length is 14 residues. V lost 0 bases to trimming and J lost 4 bases, with 10 bases between them. CDR1 is SGHNT and CDR2 is YYREEE in the germline V gene (reference sequence). The CDR3, as DNA: TGTGCCAGCAGCTTGGAAGGGGCGGTCACTGAAGCTTTCTTT. Translation: CASSLEGAVTEAFF.

The genes are TRBV19 and TRBJ1-5; D is undetermined. V shed 2 bases and J shed 9 bases, with 11 bases lying between them. The CDR3 has 13 amino acids. CDR1 and CDR2 (germline): LNHDA, SQIVND (reference sequence). In DNA, the CDR3 is TGTGCCAGTAGTATATTTAGTGGTGTGCCCCAGCATTTT. It encodes CASSIFSGVPQHF.

This clone was counted between two and nine times. This chain joins TRBV7-7 and TRBJ2-1, with a weak D call TRBD1 (6 bases). Trimming took off 5 bases at V and 5 bases at J, with 16 bases between the two ends. Looked up from germline, CDR1 is SSHAT and CDR2 is FNYEAQ (reference sequence). The CDR3 is 15 residues long. The CDR3 nucleotides read TGTGCCAGCAGCCCGATGCAGGGGTCTCACAATGAGCAGTTCTTC. This encodes CASSPMQGSHNEQFF.

The chain carries TRBV6-1 and TRBJ1-2, with TRBD1 as a possible D gene (5 bases). The germline CDR1 and CDR2 sequences are MNHNS and SASEGT. This CDR3 has 13 amino acids. The V end was cut by 3 bases, the J end by 4 bases, with 9 bases between. The CDR3 nucleotides read TGTGCCAGCAGTGACGACGGGGGCTATGGCTACACCTTC. Its translation is CASSDDGGYGYTF.

This clone was seen more than once but under ten times. This sequence joins TRBV6-2 or TRBV6-3 and TRBJ2-2; TRBD1 aligns across 7 bases. Losses at the gene ends were 5 bases for V and 4 bases for J; bases not matched to a gene: 10. Germline V gene data show CDR1 as MNHEY and CDR2 as SVGEGT. The CDR3 consists of 16 residues. The CDR3 loop is CASSTTGVRGTGELFF. CDR3 sequence (DNA): TGTGCCAGCAGTACCACAGGGGTGAGGGGCACCGGGGAGCTGTTTTTT.

A few counts support this clone. The chain uses TRBV24-1 and TRBJ1-4, with D maybe TRBD1 (6 bases). The germline V gene has CDR1 KGHDR and CDR2 SFDVKD. This CDR3 is built from 14 residues. The ends were cut back, 3 bases at V and 7 bases at J, with 11 bases in the middle. The DNA of the CDR3 is TGTGCCACCAGTGATCCGAGACAGGTTGAAAAACTGTTTTTT. Its protein is CATSDPRQVEKLFF.

The V and J genes are TRBV6-2 or TRBV6-3 and TRBJ2-1; D perhaps matches TRBD2 (6 bases). This CDR3 is 16 amino acids long. V dropped 4 bases and J dropped 8 bases, with 21 bases sitting between them. Germline V gene data show CDR1 as MNHEY and CDR2 as SVGEGT. In DNA, the CDR3 is TGTGCCAGCAGTTCCCCAAGCGGGTTCAGCGCCGATGAGCAGTTCTTC. Its translation is CASSSPSGFSADEQFF.

The chain couples TRBV19 to TRBJ1-2; 7 bases map to TRBD1. V lost 4 bases, J lost 0 bases, and 14 bases stayed unmatched. The CDR3 has 18 residues. Germline V gene sequence: CDR1 LNHDA, CDR2 SQIVND (reference sequence). The CDR3 DNA sequence: TGTGCCAGTAGTACCGCTACAGGGGCAGGCGTATCTAACTATGGCTACACCTTC. Translated, it gives CASSTATGAGVSNYGYTF.

The chain links TRBV6-1 to TRBJ1-2; D may be TRBD1 (5 bases). Germline CDR1 and CDR2: MNHNS and SASEGT. V dropped 3 bases and J dropped 5 bases, with 10 bases sitting between them. The length of the CDR3 is 13 residues. The chain's CDR3 is CASSESGNYGYTF. The CDR3 region has the DNA TGTGCCAGCAGTGAGTCAGGGAATTATGGCTACACCTTC.

The V and J genes are TRBV27 and TRBJ1-4, with TRBD1 identical over 9 bases. The J segment lost 6 bases and the V segment lost 3 bases, leaving 2 bases of the junction unmatched. This CDR3 has 14 residues. The germline gives CDR1 MNHEY, CDR2 SMNVEV (reference sequence). This CDR3 is CASSLTGGDEKLFF. The CDR3 DNA sequence: TGTGCCAGCAGTTTGACAGGGGGAGATGAAAAACTGTTTTTT.

The chain has TRBV12-3 or TRBV12-4 and TRBJ2-7; 10 bases align to TRBD1. The CDR3 has 13 amino acids. Losses at the gene ends were 6 bases for V and 4 bases for J; bases not matched to a gene: 3. The DNA for the CDR3 is TGTGCCAGCAGACTGGGACAGGGGTACGAGCAGTACTTC. Translated, it gives CASRLGQGYEQYF.

V is TRBV3-1 (or the pseudogene TRBV3-2) and J is TRBJ2-3, with TRBD2 matching 8 bases. CDR3 size: 14 residues. Looked up from germline, CDR1 is LGHDT and CDR2 is YNNKEL (reference sequence). V lost 4 bases, J lost 2 bases, and 2 bases stayed unmatched. The CDR3 nucleotides read TGTGCCAGCAGCCGGACTAGCTTCACAGATACGCAGTATTTT. Its translation is CASSRTSFTDTQYF.

V and J are TRBV7-3 and TRBJ1-1; 7 bases line up with TRBD1. Unmatched junction bases numbered 7, after V lost 2 bases and J lost 4 bases. The CDR3 spans 15 residues. The germline V gene encodes CDR1 SGHTA and CDR2 FQGTGA. In DNA, the CDR3 is TGTGCCAGCAGCTTAGGGGACAGCCGAAGCACTGAAGCTTTCTTT. It is translated as CASSLGDSRSTEAFF.

The CDR3 here is CASGPGIGYEKLFF. The CDR3 DNA is TGTGCTAGTGGTCCAGGGATAGGGTATGAAAAACTGTTTTTT. The rearrangement uses TRBV12-5 and TRBJ1-4, with D tentatively TRBD1 (5 bases). CDR1 is LGHNT and CDR2 is FRNRAP in the germline V gene. The CDR3 totals 14 residues. V was cut by 5 bases and J by 6 bases, with 13 bases left in between.

Concerning this clone: This specimen includes other DNA sequences encoding the same CDR3. V gene TRBV7-9 combines with J gene TRBJ1-3, with D tentatively TRBD1 (5 bases). The CDR3 has 14 residues. Trimming took off 2 bases at V and 4 bases at J, with 9 bases between the two ends. Germline CDR1 and CDR2: SEHNR and FQNEAQ (reference sequence). The CDR3 DNA is TGTGCCAGCAGCTTAAATTCAGGGGGAAACACCATATATTTT. Translating it yields CASSLNSGGNTIYF.

The chain recombines TRBV5-1 with TRBJ1-3, with 10 nucleotides matching TRBD1. Trimming cost V 4 bases and J 1 base; bases outside gene matches: 11. Germline V gives CDR1 SGHRS, CDR2 YFSETQ. The CDR3 sequence is 18 residues long. Here the CDR3 DNA reads TGCGCCAGCAGCCCATCCTCACCGGGACAGGGGTCTGGAAACACCATATATTTT. The encoded protein is CASSPSSPGQGSGNTIYF.

This clone showed up many times. The chain recombines TRBV27 with TRBJ1-1; D is undetermined. The CDR3 runs to 16 residues. CDR1 and CDR2 from the germline V gene are MNHEY and SMNVEV (reference sequence). Trimming left V 7 bases short and J 3 bases short, with 21 bases between. This CDR3 is CASNTIRASRHTEAFF. In DNA, the CDR3 is TGTGCCAGCAATACGATACGCGCCTCCCGTCACACTGAAGCTTTCTTT.

The CDR3 DNA sequence: TGTGCCAGCAGTGATCAGGGCAGGTGGAAAACTGAAGCTTTCTTT. This codes for CASSDQGRWKTEAFF. This chain joins TRBV25-1 and TRBJ1-1; possibly TRBD1 for D (5 bases). Trimming removed 3 bases at V and 5 bases at J, with 16 bases between. The CDR3 has 15 residues. Germline CDR1 MGHDK, CDR2 SYGVNS.

This clone was seen more than once but under ten times. This chain joins TRBV5-6 and TRBJ2-2, with D unclear. The CDR3 spans 14 residues. In germline, CDR1 is SGHDT, CDR2 YYEEEE. Trimming took off 4 bases at V and 4 bases at J, with 11 bases between the two ends. The CDR3 region has the DNA TGTGCCAGCAGCCCAACAAGTGGCACCGGGGAGCTGTTTTTT. It translates to CASSPTSGTGELFF.

Remarks on this clone: Other DNA sequences in the sample encode the same CDR3. Written as DNA, the CDR3 is TGTGCCAGCAGTTCCGGACAGGGGGGCGAGCAGTACTTC. Encoded protein: CASSSGQGGEQYF. The chain links TRBV28 to TRBJ2-7, with 10 bases that match TRBD1. The V and J ends lost 4 bases and 6 bases, in that order; junction bases with no gene match: 3. The CDR3 contains 13 residues. The germline CDR1 and CDR2 sequences are MDHEN and SYDVKM. Variable domain in full (rest from reference TRBV28 and TRBJ2-7): DVKVTQSSRYLVKRTGEKVFLECVQDMDHENMFWYRQDPGLGLRLIYFSYDVKMKEKGDIPEGYSVSREKKERFSLILESASTNQTSMYLCASSSGQGGEQYFGPGTRLTVT.

J is TRBJ1-6 and V is TRBV5-1; TRBD1 is a possible D gene (6 bases). Germline loops: CDR1 SGHRS, CDR2 YFSETQ. V lost 4 bases and J 6 bases, leaving 14 bases between the germline ends. The CDR3 spans 15 residues. The CDR3 region is CASSPGRGVNSPLHF. The CDR3 coding sequence is TGCGCCAGCAGCCCTGGCAGGGGAGTTAATTCACCCCTCCACTTT.

The V and J genes are TRBV27 and TRBJ1-4; D not certain. This CDR3 has 14 amino acids. The germline CDR1 and CDR2 sequences are MNHEY and SMNVEV (reference sequence). The ends were cut back, 6 bases at V and 6 bases at J, with 14 bases in the middle. CDR3 protein: CASRPAGRDEKLFF. In DNA form, the CDR3 reads TGTGCCAGCAGACCGGCAGGCAGAGATGAAAAACTGTTTTTT. Combining the CDR3 with reference TRBV27 and TRBJ1-4 gives the whole variable domain EAQVTQNPRYLITVTGKKLTVTCSQNMNHEYMSWYRQDPGLGLRQIYYSMNVEVTDKGDVPEGYKVSRKEKRNFPLILESPSPNQTSLYFCASRPAGRDEKLFFGSGTQLSVL.

The rearrangement joins TRBV9 to TRBJ2-3, with 8 bases lining up with TRBD1. V shed 3 bases, J shed 4 bases, and the junction held 10 bases outside the gene matches. Germline-derived CDR1 and CDR2 are SGDLS and YYNGEE. The CDR3 has 16 amino acids. The CDR3 bases are TGTGCCAGCAGCGCAACAGGGGGAAGCAGGGCAGATACGCAGTATTTT. This translates into CASSATGGSRADTQYF.

The gene calls are TRBV5-4 and TRBJ1-6; no clear D. The V gene lost 7 bases and the J gene lost 7 bases, with 12 bases spanning the gap. The germline V gene has CDR1 SGHNT and CDR2 YYREEE (reference sequence). CDR3 size: 13 residues. CDR3 amino acids: CASADGMNSPLHF. The CDR3 region has the DNA TGTGCCAGCGCGGACGGGATGAATTCACCCCTCCACTTT.

V and J are TRBV6-2 or TRBV6-3 and TRBJ1-1, with a possible D match to TRBD1 (5 bases). There are 13 residues in the CDR3. Trimming removed 4 bases from V and 3 bases from J, with 9 bases in between. Germline V gene sequence: CDR1 MNHEY, CDR2 SVGEGT. CDR3 sequence reads: CASSSGGYTEAFF. The DNA of the CDR3 is TGTGCCAGCAGTTCGGGGGGGTACACTGAAGCTTTCTTT.